This TCR beta chain originates from a study of T cell responses to AZD1222 COVID-19 vaccine. Whole-study findings and limits: White British ancestry dominated among donors, who included more females, and clonal diversity was possibly underestimated. Baseline seropositivity occurred in only six AZD1222 recipients.

Trimming removed 0 bases from V and 2 bases from J, with 16 bases in between. CDR1 and CDR2 from the germline V gene are SGDLS and YYNGEE. There are 17 residues in the CDR3. Comments on this clone: Its antigen is not known.

Sequencing used immunoSEQ multiplex PCR; TCRdb keeps in-frame clones, though not all of them. Of 100,000 or so clones detected, roughly 82% appear once; the ten largest clones hold around 5.1%. This TCR was recovered from an adult in good health. The source material was peripheral blood, sampled on day 0 of AZD1222 vaccination. The rearrangement joins TRBV9 to TRBJ2-3; D is perhaps TRBD1 or TRBD2 (5 bases each). CDR3 bases: TGTGCCAGCAGCGTAGATCCCCCGGGGCTCCCCACAGATACGCAGTATTTT. Translating gives CASSVDPPGLPTDTQYF.